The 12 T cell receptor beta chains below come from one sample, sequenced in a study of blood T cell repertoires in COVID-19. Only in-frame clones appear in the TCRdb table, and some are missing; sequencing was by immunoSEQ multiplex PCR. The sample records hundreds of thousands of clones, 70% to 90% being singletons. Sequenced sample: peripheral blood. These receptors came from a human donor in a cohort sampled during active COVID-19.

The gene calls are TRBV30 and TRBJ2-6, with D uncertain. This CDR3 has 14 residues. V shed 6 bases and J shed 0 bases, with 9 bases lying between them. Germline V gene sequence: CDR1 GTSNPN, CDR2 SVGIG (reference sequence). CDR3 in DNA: TGTGCCTGCTTCGGTGACTCTGGGGCCAACGTCCTGACTTTC. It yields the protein CACFGDSGANVLTF.

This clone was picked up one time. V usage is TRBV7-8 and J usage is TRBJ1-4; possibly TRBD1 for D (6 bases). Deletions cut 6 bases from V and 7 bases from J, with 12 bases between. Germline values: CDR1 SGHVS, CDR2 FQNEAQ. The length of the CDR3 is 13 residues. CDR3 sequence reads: CASRQGRGEKLFF. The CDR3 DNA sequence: TGTGCCAGCAGGCAGGGGCGTGGTGAAAAACTGTTTTTT.

The CDR3, as DNA: TGTGCCAGCAGCCAAGACGTGGAGACCCAGTACTTC. Translating gives CASSQDVETQYF. The V call is TRBV3-1 (or the pseudogene TRBV3-2), the J call TRBJ2-5; D call uncertain. Trimming stripped 0 bases from V and 5 bases from J, with 4 bases between. CDR1 LGHDT and CDR2 YNNKEL come from the germline V gene (reference sequence). This CDR3 has 12 residues.

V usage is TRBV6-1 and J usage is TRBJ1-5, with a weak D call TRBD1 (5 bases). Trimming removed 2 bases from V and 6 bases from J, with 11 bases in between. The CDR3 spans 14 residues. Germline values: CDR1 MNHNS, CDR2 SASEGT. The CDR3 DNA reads TGTGCCAGCAGTGAAAGCCGGCAGGGTCAGCCCCAGCATTTT. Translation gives CASSESRQGQPQHF.

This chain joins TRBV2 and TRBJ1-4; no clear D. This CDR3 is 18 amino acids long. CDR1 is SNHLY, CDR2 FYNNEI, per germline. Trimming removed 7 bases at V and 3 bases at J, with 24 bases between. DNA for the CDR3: TGTGCCAGCATTGCCGGGTCTGTGAGCAGAGGGCCTAATGAAAAACTGTTTTTT. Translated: CASIAGSVSRGPNEKLFF.

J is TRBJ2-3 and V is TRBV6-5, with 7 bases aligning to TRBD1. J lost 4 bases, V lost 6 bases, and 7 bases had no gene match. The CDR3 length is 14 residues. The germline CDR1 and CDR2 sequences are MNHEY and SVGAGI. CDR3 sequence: CASRISTGADTQYF. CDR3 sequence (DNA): TGTGCCAGCAGGATATCCACAGGGGCAGATACGCAGTATTTT.

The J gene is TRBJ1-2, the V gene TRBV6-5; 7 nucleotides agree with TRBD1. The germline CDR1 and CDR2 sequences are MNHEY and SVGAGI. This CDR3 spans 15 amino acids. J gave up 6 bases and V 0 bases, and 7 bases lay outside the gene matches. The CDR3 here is CASSYSPQGDDGYTF. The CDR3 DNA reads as TGTGCCAGCAGTTACTCGCCTCAGGGGGATGATGGCTACACCTTC.

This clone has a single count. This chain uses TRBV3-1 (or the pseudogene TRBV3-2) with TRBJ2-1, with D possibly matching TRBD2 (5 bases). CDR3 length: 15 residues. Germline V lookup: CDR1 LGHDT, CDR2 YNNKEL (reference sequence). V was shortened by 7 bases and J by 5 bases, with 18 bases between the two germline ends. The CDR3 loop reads CASTPQRDRDNEQFF. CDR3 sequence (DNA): TGTGCCAGCACCCCCCAGAGGGATCGAGACAATGAGCAGTTCTTC.

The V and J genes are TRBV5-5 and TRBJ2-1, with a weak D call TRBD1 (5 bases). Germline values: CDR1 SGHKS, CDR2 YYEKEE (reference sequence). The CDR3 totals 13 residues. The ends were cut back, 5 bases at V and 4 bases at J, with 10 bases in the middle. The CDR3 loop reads CASRPDSYNEQFF. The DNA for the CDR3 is TGTGCCAGCAGACCTGACAGTTACAATGAGCAGTTCTTC.

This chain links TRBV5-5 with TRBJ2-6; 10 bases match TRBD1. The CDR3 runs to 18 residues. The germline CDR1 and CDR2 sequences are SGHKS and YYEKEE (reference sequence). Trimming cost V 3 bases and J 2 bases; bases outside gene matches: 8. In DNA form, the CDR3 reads TGTGCCAGCAGCTATTGGAGACAGGGGGCGGCTGGGGCCAACGTCCTGACTTTC. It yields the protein CASSYWRQGAAGANVLTF.

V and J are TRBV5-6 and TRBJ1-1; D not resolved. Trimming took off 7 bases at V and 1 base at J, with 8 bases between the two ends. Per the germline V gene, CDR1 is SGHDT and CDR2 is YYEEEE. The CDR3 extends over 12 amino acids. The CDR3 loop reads CASRRQNTEAFF. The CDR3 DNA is TGTGCCAGCCGAAGACAGAACACTGAAGCTTTCTTT.

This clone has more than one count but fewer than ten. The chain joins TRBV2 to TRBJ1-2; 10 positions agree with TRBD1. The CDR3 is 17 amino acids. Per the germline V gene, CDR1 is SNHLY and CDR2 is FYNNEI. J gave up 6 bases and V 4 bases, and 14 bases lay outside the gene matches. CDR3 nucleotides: TGTGCCAGCAGTGGATACCTTGGACAGGGGGTCCCGGATGGCTACACCTTC. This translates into CASSGYLGQGVPDGYTF.